This T cell receptor (beta chain) was documented in a study of shared clonotypes between healthy human individuals. Across several immunoSEQ plates, the genomic DNA of each subset was split evenly. Generated by immunoSEQ multiplex PCR, the TCRdb table keeps only in-frame clones and is missing some. In the table there are over 100,000 clones, around 68% of which are singletons. This clone was seen a single time. V lost 3 bases, J lost 10 bases, and 8 bases lay in between. The germline CDR1 and CDR2 sequences are SGHTS and YDEGEE. This CDR3 region has 11 residues. Material for sequencing was memory CD8+ T cells sorted from blood. The subset denotes: CD45RO+ cells pooled with CCR7-negative TemRA cells. This receptor was taken from a woman aged 25-40 years in good health. V usage is TRBV5-8 and J usage is TRBJ2-1; D gene ambiguous. The CDR3: CASSSPVEQFF. CDR3 nucleotide sequence: TGTGCCAGCAGCTCCCCGGTGGAGCAGTTCTTC.